This TCR beta chain was observed in a study of T-cell memory formation after mild COVID-19. Study-level results: Memory sampled before infection contained some responding clones, suggesting cross-reactive memory joined.

TCRdb recomputed calls from the 5' RACE reads with MiXCR, one row per CDR3 protein. This sample yields around 250,000 distinct CDR3 sequences, of which 16% are seen a single time; roughly a fifth belongs to the top ten. With regard to this clonotype: Its antigen remains unidentified.

V was pared by 3 bases and J by 6 bases, with 8 bases of the junction left unmatched. Germline lookup yields CDR1 DFQATT and CDR2 SNEGSKA (reference sequence). The CDR3 runs 15 residues. The receptor comes from a man younger than 35 who had mild COVID-19 (a few samples of this study predate the infection). Cell type and time point are not known. The chain has TRBV20-1 and TRBJ2-3, with TRBD2 matching over 11 bases. What was sequenced was PBMCs or a T cell subset sorted from them (not recorded which). CDR3 coding DNA: TGCAGTGCTAGTGTACTAGCGGGGGCCGCCGATACGCAGTATTTT. It yields the protein CSASVLAGAADTQYF.